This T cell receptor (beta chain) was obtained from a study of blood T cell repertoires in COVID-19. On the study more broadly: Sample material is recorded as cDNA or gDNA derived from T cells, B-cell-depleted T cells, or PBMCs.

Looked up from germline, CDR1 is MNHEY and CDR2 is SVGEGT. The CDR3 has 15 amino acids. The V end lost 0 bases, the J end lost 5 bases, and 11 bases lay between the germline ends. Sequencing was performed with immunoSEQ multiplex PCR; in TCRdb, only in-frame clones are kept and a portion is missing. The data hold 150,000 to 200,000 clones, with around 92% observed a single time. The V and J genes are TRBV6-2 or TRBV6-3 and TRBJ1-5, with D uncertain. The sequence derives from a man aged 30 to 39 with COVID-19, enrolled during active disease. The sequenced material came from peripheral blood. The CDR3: CASSYSIQQDQPQHF. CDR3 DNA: TGTGCCAGCAGTTACTCGATACAGCAAGATCAGCCCCAGCATTTT.